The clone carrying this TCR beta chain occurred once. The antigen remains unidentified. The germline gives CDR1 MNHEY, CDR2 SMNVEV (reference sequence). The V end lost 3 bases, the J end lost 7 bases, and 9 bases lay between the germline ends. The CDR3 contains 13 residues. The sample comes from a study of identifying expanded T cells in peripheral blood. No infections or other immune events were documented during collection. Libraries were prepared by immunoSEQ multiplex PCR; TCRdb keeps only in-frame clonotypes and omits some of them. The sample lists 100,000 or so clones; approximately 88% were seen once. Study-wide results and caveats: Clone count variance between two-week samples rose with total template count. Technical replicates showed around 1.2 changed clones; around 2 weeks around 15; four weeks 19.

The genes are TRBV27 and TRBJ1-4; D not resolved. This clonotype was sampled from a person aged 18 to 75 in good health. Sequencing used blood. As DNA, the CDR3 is TGTGCCAGCAGTTTCCTGGCTGGTGAAAAACTGTTTTTT. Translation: CASSFLAGEKLFF.